There are a few counts of the clone carrying this TCR beta chain. The trim removed 6 bases at V and 0 bases at J, leaving 5 bases unmatched. This CDR3 spans 15 amino acids. Germline assignment: CDR1 LNHDA and CDR2 SQIVND (reference sequence). The record originates from a study of regulatory T cells in long-lasting Graves disease. The time point was: newly diagnosed GD, antithyroid drugs for less than 3 months. There was RNA extracted from PBMCs, and the TCR library was made from it. An endocrinology department located in Xi'an, China, was where the patients came from. Researchers made TCR beta libraries by using iRepertoire HTBI primers and running Arm-PCR on CDR3 regions. TCRdb re-derived calls from the multiplex PCR reads in MiXCR, one entry per CDR3 protein. The sample has about 540,000 distinct CDR3 sequences, about 13% seen once. These data were also filed under a second study, of T cells in Graves' hyperthyroidism and ophthalmopathy.

This receptor was taken from a young man with Graves disease. The sequencing used peripheral blood mononuclear cells (PBMCs), collected at new diagnosis, from a patient treated with antithyroid drugs. The chain combines TRBV19 with TRBJ2-1; 7 nucleotides align to TRBD2. This chain's CDR3 is CASRGGASSYNEQFF. The CDR3, as DNA: TGTGCCAGTAGGGGAGGGGCAAGCTCCTACAATGAGCAGTTCTTC.